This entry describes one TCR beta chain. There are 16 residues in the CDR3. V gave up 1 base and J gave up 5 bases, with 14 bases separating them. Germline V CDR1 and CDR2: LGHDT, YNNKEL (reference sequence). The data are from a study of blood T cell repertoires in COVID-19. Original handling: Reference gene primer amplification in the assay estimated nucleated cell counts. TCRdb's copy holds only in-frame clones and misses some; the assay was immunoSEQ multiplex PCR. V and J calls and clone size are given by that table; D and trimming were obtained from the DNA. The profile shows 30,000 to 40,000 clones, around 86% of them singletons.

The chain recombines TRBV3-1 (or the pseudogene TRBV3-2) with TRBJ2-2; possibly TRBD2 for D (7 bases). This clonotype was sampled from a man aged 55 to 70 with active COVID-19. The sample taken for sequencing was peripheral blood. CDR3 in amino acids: CASSQGRGRGTGELFF. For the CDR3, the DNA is TGTGCCAGCAGCCAAGGGCGGGGGCGAGGAACCGGGGAGCTGTTTTTT.